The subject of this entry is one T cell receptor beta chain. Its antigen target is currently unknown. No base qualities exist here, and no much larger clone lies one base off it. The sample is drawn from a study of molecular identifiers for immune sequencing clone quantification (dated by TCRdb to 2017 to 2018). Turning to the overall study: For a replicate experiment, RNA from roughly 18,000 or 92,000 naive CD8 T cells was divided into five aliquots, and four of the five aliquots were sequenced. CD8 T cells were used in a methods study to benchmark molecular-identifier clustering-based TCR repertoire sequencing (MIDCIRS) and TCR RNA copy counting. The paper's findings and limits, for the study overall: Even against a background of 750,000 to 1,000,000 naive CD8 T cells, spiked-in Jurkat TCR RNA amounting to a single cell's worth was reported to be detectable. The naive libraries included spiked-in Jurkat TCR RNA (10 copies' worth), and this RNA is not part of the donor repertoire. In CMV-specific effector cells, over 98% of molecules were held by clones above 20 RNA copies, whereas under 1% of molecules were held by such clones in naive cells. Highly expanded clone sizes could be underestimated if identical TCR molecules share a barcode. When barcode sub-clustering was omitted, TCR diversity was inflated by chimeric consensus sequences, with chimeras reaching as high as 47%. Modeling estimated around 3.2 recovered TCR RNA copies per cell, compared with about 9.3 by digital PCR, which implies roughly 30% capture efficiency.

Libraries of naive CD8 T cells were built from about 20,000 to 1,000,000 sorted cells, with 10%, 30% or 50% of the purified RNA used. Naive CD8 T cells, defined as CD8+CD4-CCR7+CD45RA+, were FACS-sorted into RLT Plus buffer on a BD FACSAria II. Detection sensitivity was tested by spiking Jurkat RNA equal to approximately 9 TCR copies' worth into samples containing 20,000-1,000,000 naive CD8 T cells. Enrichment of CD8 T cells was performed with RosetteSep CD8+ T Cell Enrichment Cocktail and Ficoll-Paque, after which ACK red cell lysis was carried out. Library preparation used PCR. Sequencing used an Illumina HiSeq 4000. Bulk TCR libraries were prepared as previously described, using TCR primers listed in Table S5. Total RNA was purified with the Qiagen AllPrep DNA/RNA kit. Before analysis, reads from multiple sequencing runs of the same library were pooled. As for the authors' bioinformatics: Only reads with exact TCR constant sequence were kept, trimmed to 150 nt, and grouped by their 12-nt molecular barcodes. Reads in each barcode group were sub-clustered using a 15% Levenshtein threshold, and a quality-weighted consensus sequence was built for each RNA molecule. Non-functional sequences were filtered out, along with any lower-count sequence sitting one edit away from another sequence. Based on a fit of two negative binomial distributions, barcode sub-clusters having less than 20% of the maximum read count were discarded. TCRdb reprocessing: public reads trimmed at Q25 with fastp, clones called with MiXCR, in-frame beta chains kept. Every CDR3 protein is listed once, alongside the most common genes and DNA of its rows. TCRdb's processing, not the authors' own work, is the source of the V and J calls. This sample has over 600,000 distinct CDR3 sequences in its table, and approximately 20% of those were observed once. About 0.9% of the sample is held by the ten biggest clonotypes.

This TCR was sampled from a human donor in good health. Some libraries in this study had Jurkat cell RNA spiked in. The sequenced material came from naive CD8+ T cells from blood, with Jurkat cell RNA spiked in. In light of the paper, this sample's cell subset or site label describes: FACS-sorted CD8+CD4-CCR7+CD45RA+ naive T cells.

The CDR3 region reads CASSPGGGGATDTQYF. The DNA sequence is given as TGTGCCAGCAGCCCGGGGGGCGGGGGGGCCACAGATACGCAGTATTTT. The chain employs TRBV7-6 and TRBJ2-3; the central 9 bases match TRBD2. The germline V gene provides CDR1 SGHVS and CDR2 FNYEAQ. V is trimmed back by 5 bases and J by 2 bases, and the junction contains 8 bases that no gene match accounts for. The CDR3 has 16 amino acids, counting the end cysteine and phenylalanine. Solely the CDR3 DNA is kept, with 48 bases framed from the first base.